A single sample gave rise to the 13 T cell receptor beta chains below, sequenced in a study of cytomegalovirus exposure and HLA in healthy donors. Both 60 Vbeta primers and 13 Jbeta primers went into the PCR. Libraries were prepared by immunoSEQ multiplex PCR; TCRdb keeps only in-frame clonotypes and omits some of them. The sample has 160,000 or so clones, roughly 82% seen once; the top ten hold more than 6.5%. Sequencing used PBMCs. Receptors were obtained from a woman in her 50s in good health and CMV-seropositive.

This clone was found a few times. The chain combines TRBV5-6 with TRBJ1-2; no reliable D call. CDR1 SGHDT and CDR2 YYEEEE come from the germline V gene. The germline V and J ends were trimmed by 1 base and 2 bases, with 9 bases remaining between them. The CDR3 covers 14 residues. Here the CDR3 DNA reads TGTGCCAGCAGCTTGCCAGGATCCAACTATGGCTACACCTTC. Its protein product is CASSLPGSNYGYTF. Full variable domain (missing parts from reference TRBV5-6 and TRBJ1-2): DAGVTQSPTHLIKTRGQQVTLRCSPKSGHDTVSWYQQALGQGPQFIFQYYEEEERQRGNFPDRFSGHQFPNYSSELNVNALLLGDSALYLCASSLPGSNYGYTFGSGTRLTVV.

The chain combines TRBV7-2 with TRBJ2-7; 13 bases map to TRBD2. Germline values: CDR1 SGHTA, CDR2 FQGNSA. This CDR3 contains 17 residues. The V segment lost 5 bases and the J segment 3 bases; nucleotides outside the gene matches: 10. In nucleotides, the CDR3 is TGTGCCAGCAGCCTGCGACTAGCGGGGGGTCCCTTCTACGAGCAGTACTTC. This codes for CASSLRLAGGPFYEQYF.

The CDR3 DNA reads as TGTGCCAGCAGCAAAGAGGACGCGGGGCCCTATAATTCACCCCTCCACTTT. This encodes CASSKEDAGPYNSPLHF. The chain is built from TRBV21-1 and TRBJ1-6. TRBV21-1 is assigned pseudogene status. The CDR3 length is 17 residues.

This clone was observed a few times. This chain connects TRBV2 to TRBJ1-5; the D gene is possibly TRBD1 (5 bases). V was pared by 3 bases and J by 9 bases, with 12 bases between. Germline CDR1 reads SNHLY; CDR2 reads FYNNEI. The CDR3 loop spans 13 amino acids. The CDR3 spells CASSEAPQGPQHF. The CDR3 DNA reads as TGTGCCAGCAGTGAGGCCCCCCAGGGGCCCCAGCATTTT.

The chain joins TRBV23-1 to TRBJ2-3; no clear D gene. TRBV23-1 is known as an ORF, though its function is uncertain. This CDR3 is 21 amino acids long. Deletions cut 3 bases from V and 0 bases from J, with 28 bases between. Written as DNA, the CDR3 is TGCGCCAGCAGTCATGCGAGAGGCCGGCGAGGTCCCCCCCCTAGCACAGATACGCAGTATTTT. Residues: CASSHARGRRGPPPSTDTQYF.

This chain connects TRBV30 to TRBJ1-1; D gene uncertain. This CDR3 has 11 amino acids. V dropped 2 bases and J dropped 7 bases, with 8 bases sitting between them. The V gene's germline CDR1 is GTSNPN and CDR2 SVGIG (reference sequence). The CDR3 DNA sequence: TGTGCCTGGAGTAATCGGGTTGAAGCTTTCTTT. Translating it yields CAWSNRVEAFF.

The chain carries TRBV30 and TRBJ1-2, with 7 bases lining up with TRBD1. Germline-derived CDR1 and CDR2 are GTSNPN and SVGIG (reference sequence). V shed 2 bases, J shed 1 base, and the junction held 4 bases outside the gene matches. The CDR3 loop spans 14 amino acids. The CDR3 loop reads CAWSSQGVNYGYTF. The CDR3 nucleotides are TGTGCCTGGAGTTCCCAGGGGGTTAACTATGGCTACACCTTC. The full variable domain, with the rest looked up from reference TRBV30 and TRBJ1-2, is SQTIHQWPATLVQPVGSPLSLECTVEGTSNPNLYWYRQAAGRGLQLLFYSVGIGQISSEVPQNLSASRPQDRQFILSSKKLLLSDSGFYLCAWSSQGVNYGYTFGSGTRLTVV.

CDR3 DNA: TGTGCCAGCTCAACGGACAGGGGATCCTACAATGAGCAGTTCTTC. This gives the protein CASSTDRGSYNEQFF. The rearrangement links TRBV18 to TRBJ2-1; TRBD1 matches 9 bases. Germline lookup yields CDR1 KGHSH and CDR2 LQKENI. After removal of 5 bases from V and 1 base from J, the junction contained 3 bases not matched to a gene. The CDR3 loop spans 15 amino acids.

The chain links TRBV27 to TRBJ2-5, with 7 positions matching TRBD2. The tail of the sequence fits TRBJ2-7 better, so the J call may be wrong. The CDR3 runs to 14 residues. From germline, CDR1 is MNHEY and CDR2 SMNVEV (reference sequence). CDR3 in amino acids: CASSPSGDSYEQYF. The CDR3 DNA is TGTGCCAGCAGTCCAAGCGGGGACTCCTACGAGCAGTACTTC.

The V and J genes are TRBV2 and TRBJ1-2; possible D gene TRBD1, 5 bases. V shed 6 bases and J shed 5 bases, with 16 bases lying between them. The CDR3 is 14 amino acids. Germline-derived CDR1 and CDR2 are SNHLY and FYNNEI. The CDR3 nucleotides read TGTGCCAGCAGGCAGGGCGGGGTGGCTTATGGCTACACCTTC. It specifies CASRQGGVAYGYTF.

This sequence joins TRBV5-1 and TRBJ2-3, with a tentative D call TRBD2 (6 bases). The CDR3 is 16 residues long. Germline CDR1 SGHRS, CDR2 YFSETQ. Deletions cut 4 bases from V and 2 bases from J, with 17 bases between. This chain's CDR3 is CASSPGLLILTDTQYF. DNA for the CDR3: TGCGCCAGCAGCCCGGGACTCCTAATCCTCACAGATACGCAGTATTTT.

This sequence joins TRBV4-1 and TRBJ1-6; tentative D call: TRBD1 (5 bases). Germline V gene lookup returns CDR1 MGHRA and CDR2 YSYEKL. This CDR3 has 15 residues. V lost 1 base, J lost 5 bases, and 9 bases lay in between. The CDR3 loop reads CASSQAPGNNSPLHF. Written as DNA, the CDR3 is TGCGCCAGCAGCCAAGCCCCAGGGAATAATTCACCCCTCCACTTT.

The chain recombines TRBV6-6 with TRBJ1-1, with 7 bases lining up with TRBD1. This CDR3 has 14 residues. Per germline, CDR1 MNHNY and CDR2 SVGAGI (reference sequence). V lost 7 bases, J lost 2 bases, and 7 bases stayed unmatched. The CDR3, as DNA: TGTGCCAGCAAGGACGGACAGGCCAACACTGAAGCTTTCTTT. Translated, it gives CASKDGQANTEAFF.